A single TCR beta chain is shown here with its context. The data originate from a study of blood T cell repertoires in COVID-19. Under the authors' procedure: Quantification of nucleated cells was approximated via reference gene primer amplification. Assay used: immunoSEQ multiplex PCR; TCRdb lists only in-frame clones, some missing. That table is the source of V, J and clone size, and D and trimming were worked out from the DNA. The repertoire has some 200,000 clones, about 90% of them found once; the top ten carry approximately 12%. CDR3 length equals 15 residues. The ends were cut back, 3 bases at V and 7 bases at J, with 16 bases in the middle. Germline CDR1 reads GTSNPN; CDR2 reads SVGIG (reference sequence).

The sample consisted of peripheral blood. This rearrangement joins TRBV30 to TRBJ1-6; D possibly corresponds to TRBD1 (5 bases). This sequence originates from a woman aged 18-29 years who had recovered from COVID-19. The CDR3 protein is CAWSPSGNYNSPLHF. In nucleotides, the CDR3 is TGTGCCTGGAGCCCGTCAGGGAATTACAATTCACCCCTCCACTTT.